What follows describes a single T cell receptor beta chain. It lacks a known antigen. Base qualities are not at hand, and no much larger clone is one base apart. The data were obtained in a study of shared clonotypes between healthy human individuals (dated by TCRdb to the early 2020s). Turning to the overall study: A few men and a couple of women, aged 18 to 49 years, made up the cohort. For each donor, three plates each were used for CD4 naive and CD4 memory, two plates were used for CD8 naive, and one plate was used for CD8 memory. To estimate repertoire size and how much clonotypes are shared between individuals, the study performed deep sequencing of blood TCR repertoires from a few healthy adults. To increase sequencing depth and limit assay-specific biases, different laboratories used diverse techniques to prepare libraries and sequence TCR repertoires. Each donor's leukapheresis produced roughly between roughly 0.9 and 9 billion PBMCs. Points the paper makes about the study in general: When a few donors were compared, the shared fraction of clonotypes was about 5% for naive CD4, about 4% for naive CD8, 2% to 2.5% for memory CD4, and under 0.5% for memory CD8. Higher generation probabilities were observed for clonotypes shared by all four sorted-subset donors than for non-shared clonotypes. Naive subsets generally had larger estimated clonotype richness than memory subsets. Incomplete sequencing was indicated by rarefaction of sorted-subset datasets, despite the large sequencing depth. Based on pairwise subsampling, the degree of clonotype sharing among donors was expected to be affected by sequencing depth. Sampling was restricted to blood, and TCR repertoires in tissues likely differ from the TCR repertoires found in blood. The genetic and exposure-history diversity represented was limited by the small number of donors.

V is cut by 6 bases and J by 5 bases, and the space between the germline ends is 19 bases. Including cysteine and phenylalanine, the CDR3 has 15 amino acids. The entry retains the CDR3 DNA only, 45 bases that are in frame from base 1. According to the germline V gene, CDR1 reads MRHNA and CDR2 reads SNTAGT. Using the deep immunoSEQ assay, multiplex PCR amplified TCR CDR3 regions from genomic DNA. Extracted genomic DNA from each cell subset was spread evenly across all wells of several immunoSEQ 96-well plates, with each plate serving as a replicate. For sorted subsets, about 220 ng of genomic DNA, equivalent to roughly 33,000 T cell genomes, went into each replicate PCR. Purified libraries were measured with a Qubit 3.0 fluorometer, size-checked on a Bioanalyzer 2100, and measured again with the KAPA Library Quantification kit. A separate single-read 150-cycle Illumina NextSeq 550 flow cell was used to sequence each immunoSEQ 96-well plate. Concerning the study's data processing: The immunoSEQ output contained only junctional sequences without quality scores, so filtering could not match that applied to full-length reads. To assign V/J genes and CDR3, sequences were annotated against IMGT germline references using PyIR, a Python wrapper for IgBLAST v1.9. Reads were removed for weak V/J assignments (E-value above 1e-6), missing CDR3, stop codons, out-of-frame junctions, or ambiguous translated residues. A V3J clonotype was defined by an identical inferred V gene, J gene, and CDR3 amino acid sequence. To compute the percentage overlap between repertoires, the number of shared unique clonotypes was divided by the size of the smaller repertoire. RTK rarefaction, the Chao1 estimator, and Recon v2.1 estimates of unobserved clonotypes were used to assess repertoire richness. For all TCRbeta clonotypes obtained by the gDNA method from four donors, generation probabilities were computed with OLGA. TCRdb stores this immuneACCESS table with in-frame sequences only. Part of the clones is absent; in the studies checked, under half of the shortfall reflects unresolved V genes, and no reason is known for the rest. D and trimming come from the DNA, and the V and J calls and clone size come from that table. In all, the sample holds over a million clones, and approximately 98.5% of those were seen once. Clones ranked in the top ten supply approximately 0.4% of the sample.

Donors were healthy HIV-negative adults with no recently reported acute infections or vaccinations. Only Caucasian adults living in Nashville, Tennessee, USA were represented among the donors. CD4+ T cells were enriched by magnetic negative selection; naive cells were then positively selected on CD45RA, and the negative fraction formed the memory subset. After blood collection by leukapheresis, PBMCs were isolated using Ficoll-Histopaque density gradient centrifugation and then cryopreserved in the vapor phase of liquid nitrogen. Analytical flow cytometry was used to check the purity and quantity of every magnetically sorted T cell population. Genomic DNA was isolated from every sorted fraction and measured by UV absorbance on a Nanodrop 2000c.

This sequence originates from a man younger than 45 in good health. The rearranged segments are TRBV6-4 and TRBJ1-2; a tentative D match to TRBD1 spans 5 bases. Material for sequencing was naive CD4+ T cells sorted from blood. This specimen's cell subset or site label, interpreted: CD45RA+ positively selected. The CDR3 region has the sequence CASRLEDSSFYGYTF. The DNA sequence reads TGTGCCAGCAGATTGGAAGACAGTTCATTTTATGGCTACACCTTC.